The T cell receptor (beta chain) described here comes from a study of shared clonotypes between healthy human individuals. Study background: Those who served as donors were two women and three men between the ages of 18 and 49.

A remark on this clone: Its antigen is undetermined.

Overall study findings and caveats: Collection of samples was limited to blood; tissue repertoires likely differ. Few donors limited the genetic and exposure-history diversity represented.

DNA from unsorted PBMC was sequenced on ten immunoSEQ deep assay plates. Clones were sequenced by immunoSEQ multiplex PCR, and TCRdb holds only the in-frame ones, with some missing. The repertoire consists of 520,000 or so clones, with about four fifths occurring once and the leading ten covering 10% to 15%. V trimming: 5 bases; J trimming: 0 bases; junction bases outside the gene matches: 10. CDR1 and CDR2 from the germline V gene are SEHNR and FQNEAQ (reference sequence). This CDR3 has 16 amino acids. The clonotype was recovered from a woman in her forties in good health. Some clones in this sample may be carry-over from other donors' samples. Sequencing was carried out using PBMCs. V and J are TRBV7-9 and TRBJ2-7, with TRBD1 identical over 7 bases. The CDR3: CASSNAPGQSSYEQYF. The CDR3, as DNA: TGTGCCAGCAGCAACGCCCCGGGACAGAGCTCCTACGAGCAGTACTTC.